These 15 T cell receptor beta chains came from one sample sequenced in a study of T-cell reconstitution after alpha-beta-depleted transplantation in children. Unique molecular identifiers were incorporated when the TCRbeta library was constructed. TCRdb re-called the PCR reads through MiXCR, storing one row per CDR3 protein. The table has hundreds of thousands of distinct CDR3 sequences, 10% to 15% seen once. The sample was PBMCs, mostly from graft donor cells, taken 360 days after TCRalphabeta/CD19-depleted stem cell transplant. These receptors originate from a male patient between 10 and 17 years old who had a stem cell transplant for acute myeloid leukemia, so the T cells may come from the graft donor.

This clonotype was seen only a few times. This chain connects TRBV7-2 to TRBJ2-7; 8 bases match TRBD2. The CDR3 extends over 13 amino acids. The germline V gene encodes CDR1 SGHTA and CDR2 FQGNSA. V lost 4 bases, J lost 7 bases, and 6 bases stayed unmatched. The CDR3 sequence is CASSSGGVWEQYF. The CDR3 coding sequence is TGTGCCAGCAGCTCGGGGGGGGTCTGGGAGCAGTACTTC.

This clonotype was detected only a few times. This chain links TRBV7-6 with TRBJ2-7, with 9 bases that match TRBD1. In germline, CDR1 is SGHVS, CDR2 FNYEAQ. The CDR3 has 16 amino acids. V lost 0 bases and J lost 5; bases outside the gene matches: 8. The CDR3 reads CASSLAGGDRVNEQYF. The DNA of the CDR3 is TGTGCCAGCAGCTTAGCGGGGGGGGACAGGGTCAACGAGCAGTACTTC.

This clonotype occurred a few times. V and J are TRBV6-2 or TRBV6-3 and TRBJ2-3, with D perhaps matching TRBD1 (5 bases). Germline assignment: CDR1 MNHEY and CDR2 SVGEGT. V lost 1 base, J lost 3 bases, and 8 bases lay in between. This CDR3 is 14 amino acids long. CDR3 DNA sequence: TGTGCCAGCAGTTACTGGCAGGGAACAGATACGCAGTATTTT. Encoded protein: CASSYWQGTDTQYF.

V gene TRBV15 combines with J gene TRBJ1-5; a weak D match, TRBD1 (5 bases). V was pared by 3 bases and J by 0 bases, with 9 bases between. The CDR3 loop spans 15 amino acids. Germline CDR1 is LNHNV and CDR2 is YYDKDF (reference sequence). The CDR3 DNA reads as TGTGCCACCAGCAGCCCAGGGATTAGCAATCAGCCCCAGCATTTT. Translation: CATSSPGISNQPQHF.

The table lists this clonotype with many counts. This rearrangement joins TRBV28 to TRBJ1-4; 7 bases line up with TRBD1. The V and J ends lost 6 bases and 3 bases, in that order; junction bases with no gene match: 10. The CDR3 consists of 16 residues. The germline V gene encodes CDR1 MDHEN and CDR2 SYDVKM. The CDR3 sequence: CASRQEYRGSNEKLFF. As DNA, the CDR3 is TGTGCCAGCAGACAAGAATACAGGGGTTCTAATGAAAAACTGTTTTTT.

This clonotype was counted between two and nine times. The chain is built from TRBV4-3 and TRBJ2-2; 12 bases match TRBD2. Losses at the gene ends were 4 bases for V and 1 base for J; bases not matched to a gene: 7. The CDR3 totals 18 residues. The germline gives CDR1 LGHNA, CDR2 YSLEER. The DNA for the CDR3 is TGCGCCAGCAGCCCCGGGACTAGCGGGTCTTTGAACACCGGGGAGCTGTTTTTT. Protein product: CASSPGTSGSLNTGELFF.

This clonotype was seen at least ten times. The chain joins TRBV6-5 to TRBJ2-3; D gene ambiguous. CDR1 and CDR2 from the germline V gene are MNHEY and SVGAGI. The ends were cut back, 0 bases at V and 5 bases at J, with 12 bases in the middle. This CDR3 comprises 15 residues. The CDR3 DNA reads as TGTGCCAGCAGTTACTCAAACGCGCATCGAGATACGCAGTATTTT. Amino acids: CASSYSNAHRDTQYF.

This clonotype was found many times. This chain links TRBV20-1 with TRBJ2-7; D is undetermined. There are 11 residues in the CDR3. Trimming removed 0 bases at V and 2 bases at J, with 2 bases between. CDR1 and CDR2 from the germline V gene are DFQATT and SNEGSKA (reference sequence). The CDR3 protein is CSARDPYEQYF. For the CDR3, the DNA is TGCAGTGCTAGAGATCCCTACGAGCAGTACTTC.

This clonotype was recorded a few times. The V call is TRBV4-2, the J call TRBJ2-7, with D possibly matching TRBD2 (6 bases). V shed 1 base and J shed 5 bases, with 15 bases lying between them. In germline, CDR1 is LGHNA, CDR2 YNFKEQ. CDR3 size: 15 residues. The CDR3 nucleotides are TGTGCCAGCAGCCAAGCAGGGAGGCTAGTTCACGAGCAGTACTTC. It specifies CASSQAGRLVHEQYF.

This chain connects TRBV5-1 to TRBJ2-7; 13 positions match TRBD2. CDR1 SGHRS and CDR2 YFSETQ come from the germline V gene. The CDR3 runs to 17 residues. With V trimmed by 4 bases and J by 0 bases, 7 bases remained unmatched. The CDR3 here is CASSLGLAGESSYEQYF. The CDR3 bases are TGCGCCAGCAGCCTAGGACTAGCGGGAGAGAGCTCCTACGAGCAGTACTTC.

Only a few counts were recorded for this clonotype. This chain links TRBV5-4 with TRBJ2-3; 8 nucleotides agree with TRBD1. The CDR3 sequence is 15 residues long. J lost 3 bases, V lost 2 bases, and 5 bases had no gene match. Germline lookup yields CDR1 SGHNT and CDR2 YYREEE (reference sequence). The CDR3 reads CASSFPRTGTDTQYF. The CDR3 nucleotides are TGTGCCAGCAGCTTCCCGCGGACAGGGACAGATACGCAGTATTTT.

This clonotype has just one count. The chain carries TRBV7-2 and TRBJ2-2; the D gene could be TRBD1 or TRBD2 (7 bases each). The CDR3 sequence is 14 residues long. With 7 bases removed from V and 6 bases from J, the gap between germline ends came to 15 bases. Germline V gives CDR1 SGHTA, CDR2 FQGNSA. The CDR3 nucleotides are TGTGCCAGCACCCTACAGGGGAGGGCCGGGGAGCTGTTTTTT. This sequence encodes CASTLQGRAGELFF.

The rearrangement joins TRBV20-1 to TRBJ2-5, with 7 bases that match TRBD1. After removal of 0 bases from V and 2 bases from J, the junction contained 6 bases not matched to a gene. CDR3 size: 15 residues. The germline V gene encodes CDR1 DFQATT and CDR2 SNEGSKA (reference sequence). The CDR3 nucleotides are TGCAGTGCTAGAGAGGAGACAGGGTCACAAGAGACCCAGTACTTC. It is translated as CSAREETGSQETQYF.

The rearrangement joins TRBV7-8 to TRBJ1-1; a weak D match, TRBD1 (5 bases). Germline V CDR1 and CDR2: SGHVS, FQNEAQ. The V end was cut by 1 base, the J end by 6 bases, with 6 bases between. CDR3 length: 12 residues. In DNA form, the CDR3 reads TGTGCCAGCAGCTTAGACAGGCCTGAAGCTTTCTTT. It is translated as CASSLDRPEAFF.

This clonotype was found a few times. The gene calls are TRBV20-1 and TRBJ2-5; 13 nucleotides align to TRBD2. The J segment lost 5 bases and the V segment lost 5 bases, leaving 8 bases of the junction unmatched. Looked up from germline, CDR1 is DFQATT and CDR2 is SNEGSKA (reference sequence). This CDR3 has 15 amino acids. As DNA, the CDR3 is TGCAGTGCTCTACGGACTAGCGGGAGCCGTGAGACCCAGTACTTC. Its protein is CSALRTSGSRETQYF.